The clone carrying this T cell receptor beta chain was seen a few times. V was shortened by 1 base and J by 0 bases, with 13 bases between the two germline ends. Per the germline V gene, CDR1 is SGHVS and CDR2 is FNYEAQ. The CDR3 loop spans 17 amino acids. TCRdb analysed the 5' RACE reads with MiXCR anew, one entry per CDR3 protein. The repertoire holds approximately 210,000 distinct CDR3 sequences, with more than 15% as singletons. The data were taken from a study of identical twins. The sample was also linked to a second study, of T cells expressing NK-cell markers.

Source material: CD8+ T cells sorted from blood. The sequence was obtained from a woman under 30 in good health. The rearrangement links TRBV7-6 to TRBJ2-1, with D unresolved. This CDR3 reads CASSLDSPISSYNEQFF. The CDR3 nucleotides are TGTGCCAGCAGCTTAGATTCCCCGATAAGCTCCTACAATGAGCAGTTCTTC.